This TCR beta chain was observed in a study of identical twins. This clonotype was seen a handful of times. Its antigen is as yet unknown. A template switching step contributed a universal primer site, while unique molecular identifiers were present in the cDNA. Each CDR3 protein gets one entry after TCRdb re-called the 5' RACE reads with MiXCR. The sample gives about 690,000 distinct CDR3 sequences, over 20% of which show up once; 4% to 4.5% is in the top ten. Germline CDR1 MNHEY, CDR2 SVGEGT. The CDR3 is 13 amino acids. The V end lost 3 bases, the J end lost 5 bases, and 8 bases lay between the germline ends. Study findings and constraints: Insertions were fewer in abundant cord blood beta clonotypes, whereas memory repertoires showed none of this pattern.

The donors were all healthy and Caucasian. The same specimen was also included in a second study, on T cells expressing NK-cell markers. That investigation notes: It was from sorted CD3+CD56+NKG2C+, CD3+CD56+NKG2C- and CD3+CD56-NKG2C+ T cells that TCR beta repertoires came.

Sequences were obtained from PBMCs. The TCR was taken from a young woman in good health. J is TRBJ2-1 and V is TRBV6-2 or TRBV6-3; D assignment may be TRBD1 or TRBD2 (6 bases each). The CDR3 nucleotides are TGTGCCAGCAGTTATGGGGGGCACAATGAGCAGTTCTTC. Its protein is CASSYGGHNEQFF.